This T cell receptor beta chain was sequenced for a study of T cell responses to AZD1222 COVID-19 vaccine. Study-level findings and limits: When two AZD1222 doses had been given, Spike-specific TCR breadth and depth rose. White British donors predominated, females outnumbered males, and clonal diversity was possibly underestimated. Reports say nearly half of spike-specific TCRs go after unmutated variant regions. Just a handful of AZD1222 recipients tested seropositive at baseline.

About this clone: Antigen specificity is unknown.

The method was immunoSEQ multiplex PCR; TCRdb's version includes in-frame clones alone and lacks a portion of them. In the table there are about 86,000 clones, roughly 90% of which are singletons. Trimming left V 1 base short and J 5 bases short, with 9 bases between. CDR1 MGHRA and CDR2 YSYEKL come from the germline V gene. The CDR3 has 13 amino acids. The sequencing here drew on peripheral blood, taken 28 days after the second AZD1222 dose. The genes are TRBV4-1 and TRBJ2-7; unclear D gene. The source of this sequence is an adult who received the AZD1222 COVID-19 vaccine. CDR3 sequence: CASSQGNGDEQYF. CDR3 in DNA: TGCGCCAGCAGCCAAGGAAACGGCGACGAGCAGTACTTC.